Listed here are 27 T cell receptor beta chains from one sample, sequenced in a study of shared clonotypes between healthy human individuals (dated by TCRdb to 2020 to 2021). Library preparation employed the immunoSEQ multiplex PCR assay. Drawn from immuneACCESS, this table holds only the in-frame rearrangements with V and J called that TCRdb kept. Clones are partly lost; checked studies trace under half to an unresolved V gene and leave the rest unexplained. The sample table records about 2 million clones; around 95% of these occur just once. The top ten constitute approximately 0.13% of the sample. Material for sequencing was naive CD4+ T cells sorted from blood. The sample's cell subset or site label is to be understood as: CD45RA+ positively selected. Receptor source: a man aged 18 to 35 in good health.

Turning to this clone: Germline and junction disagree at one end, which may indicate a read error. This CDR3 is CASSQEFPGPYEQYF. DNA of the CDR3: TGCGCCAGCAGCCAAGAATTTCCCGGCCCCTACGAGCAGTACTTC. The V call is TRBV5-4, the J call TRBJ2-7; D gene ambiguous. This CDR3 is 15 amino acids long. CDR1 and CDR2 (germline): SGHNT, YYREEE (reference sequence).

V usage is TRBV19 and J usage is TRBJ1-6, with unresolved D. V was clipped by 6 bases and J by 7 bases, with 16 bases between them. Germline V lookup: CDR1 LNHDA, CDR2 SQIVND (reference sequence). There are 15 residues in the CDR3. CDR3 in DNA: TGTGCCAGTAGGGTGGGAACGGTGAGGAATTCACCCCTCCACTTT. It encodes CASRVGTVRNSPLHF. Looking up the rest from reference TRBV19 and TRBJ1-6 gives the full variable domain: DGGITQSPKYLFRKEGQNVTLSCEQNLNHDAMYWYRQDPGQGLRLIYYSQIVNDFQKGDIAEGYSVSREKKESFPLTVTSAQKNPTAFYLCASRVGTVRNSPLHFGNGTRLTVT.

The rearrangement uses TRBV19 and TRBJ2-5; D might be TRBD1 (6 bases). The germline CDR1 and CDR2 sequences are LNHDA and SQIVND (reference sequence). The CDR3 loop spans 13 amino acids. Trimming took off 5 bases at V and 5 bases at J, with 12 bases between the two ends. CDR3: CASSVMRGETQYF. DNA of the CDR3: TGTGCCAGTAGTGTAATGAGGGGGGAGACCCAGTACTTC.

The chain couples TRBV10-3 to TRBJ1-1; maybe TRBD1 (5 bases). V lost 6 bases and J lost 4, with 12 bases in between. CDR3 length: 13 residues. The germline V gene has CDR1 ENHRY and CDR2 SYGVKD. This CDR3 reads CAIRLGGGTEAFF. The DNA for the CDR3 is TGTGCCATCAGGCTCGGGGGGGGCACTGAAGCTTTCTTT.

The J gene is TRBJ2-7, the V gene TRBV29-1, with TRBD2 identical over 7 bases. Germline trimming cut 0 bases from V and 4 bases from J; bases unmatched to any gene: 6. CDR3 size: 14 residues. The germline CDR1 and CDR2 sequences are SQVTM and ANQGSEA. For the CDR3, the DNA is TGCAGCGTTGAAGAGAAACTAGCGCCTTACGAGCAGTACTTC. Translation gives CSVEEKLAPYEQYF.

The chain couples TRBV10-3 to TRBJ2-2; D gene uncertain. The CDR3 runs 13 residues. V was trimmed by 7 bases and J by 5 bases, leaving 11 bases between them. Germline assignment: CDR1 ENHRY and CDR2 SYGVKD. The CDR3 region has the DNA TGTGCCATCAAGTCGGACGGAACCGGGGAGCTGTTTTTT. This sequence encodes CAIKSDGTGELFF.

The V and J genes are TRBV5-1 and TRBJ2-5, with D perhaps TRBD1 or TRBD2 (5 bases each). The CDR3 sequence is 14 residues long. Germline V gene lookup returns CDR1 SGHRS and CDR2 YFSETQ. V was cut by 0 bases and J by 7 bases, with 13 bases left in between. CDR3 DNA: TGCGCCAGCAGCTTGGAGACGGGGCAGGTGACCCAGTACTTC. Its protein product is CASSLETGQVTQYF.

The chain is built from TRBV9 and TRBJ2-7, with D uncertain. Per the germline V gene, CDR1 is SGDLS and CDR2 is YYNGEE. The V end lost 4 bases, the J end lost 5 bases, and 19 bases lay between the germline ends. The CDR3 consists of 15 residues. The CDR3: CASSPDRRRSDEQYF. CDR3 sequence (DNA): TGTGCCAGCAGCCCCGACCGTAGAAGGAGCGACGAGCAGTACTTC.

The rearrangement links TRBV19 to TRBJ2-1; tentatively, D is TRBD1 or TRBD2 (5 bases each). The CDR3 is 14 residues long. Trimming stripped 3 bases from V and 7 bases from J, with 13 bases between. Germline CDR1 LNHDA, CDR2 SQIVND (reference sequence). The CDR3: CASSMQGVVNEQFF. The CDR3 DNA reads TGTGCCAGTAGTATGCAGGGAGTTGTGAATGAGCAGTTCTTC.

The chain recombines TRBV18 with TRBJ1-2; 7 nucleotides agree with TRBD1. This CDR3 comprises 15 residues. The V and J ends lost 2 bases and 5 bases, in that order; junction bases with no gene match: 8. Per germline, CDR1 KGHSH and CDR2 LQKENI. The CDR3 DNA reads TGTGCCAGCTCACCAATGCAGGGGGTCTTATATGGCTACACCTTC. Translated, it gives CASSPMQGVLYGYTF.

This sequence joins TRBV28 and TRBJ1-4; 8 bases are a match to TRBD1. The CDR3 extends over 14 amino acids. V was pared by 2 bases and J by 4 bases, with 0 bases of the junction left unmatched. Per the germline V gene, CDR1 is MDHEN and CDR2 is SYDVKM. The CDR3 nucleotides read TGTGCCAGCAGTTTAGACAGGGGTAATGAAAAACTGTTTTTT. It codes for CASSLDRGNEKLFF.

V and J are TRBV10-3 and TRBJ1-6; D unresolved. Trimming cost V 1 base and J 10 bases, with 14 bases left between them. This CDR3 is 15 amino acids long. Germline V lookup: CDR1 ENHRY, CDR2 SYGVKD. The CDR3 spells CAISEYKGQNSPLHF. The CDR3 region has the DNA TGTGCCATCAGTGAGTATAAGGGTCAGAACTCACCCCTCCACTTT.

Details on this clone: Within the sample, other DNA sequences also encode this same CDR3. The chain combines TRBV5-1 with TRBJ1-1; TRBD1 matches at 12 bases. V gave up 6 bases and J gave up 0 bases; unmatched junction bases: 9. The CDR3 length is 17 residues. Germline lookup yields CDR1 SGHRS and CDR2 YFSETQ. CDR3 region: CASTFTGQGAMNTEAFF. As DNA, the CDR3 is TGCGCCAGCACCTTTACGGGACAGGGGGCAATGAACACTGAAGCTTTCTTT.

The CDR3 protein is CASSKGQGTNYGYTF. CDR3 nucleotides: TGCGCCAGCAGTAAGGGACAGGGGACAAACTATGGCTACACCTTC. V and J are TRBV10-2 and TRBJ1-2, with 10 bases lining up with TRBD1. CDR1 is WSHSY and CDR2 is SAAADI in the germline V gene. The ends lost 5 bases at V and 2 bases at J; junction bases unmatched: 5. The CDR3 sequence is 15 residues long.

V is TRBV11-2 and J is TRBJ2-7; TRBD2 agrees at 11 bases. The CDR3 extends over 16 amino acids. Germline-derived CDR1 and CDR2 are SGHAT and FQNNGV. J lost 10 bases, V lost 3 bases, and 14 bases had no gene match. The CDR3 DNA follows: TGTGCCAGCAGCTTGGAGATCCTTAGCGGGAGGGCCGACCAGTACTTC. This encodes CASSLEILSGRADQYF.

The chain links TRBV2 to TRBJ1-5; the D is unclear. The CDR3 has 14 amino acids. Trimming stripped 0 bases from V and 4 bases from J, with 7 bases between. Looked up from germline, CDR1 is SNHLY and CDR2 is FYNNEI. The chain's CDR3 is CASSEAPGNQPQHF. CDR3 sequence (DNA): TGTGCCAGCAGTGAAGCCCCCGGAAATCAGCCCCAGCATTTT.

Turning to this clone: This may arise from a read error, as a much more abundant clone is one base away. Other DNA sequences of this sample code for an identical CDR3. This rearrangement joins TRBV18 to TRBJ1-4, with 8 bases lining up with TRBD1. Looked up from germline, CDR1 is KGHSH and CDR2 is LQKENI. This CDR3 spans 15 amino acids. The DNA for the CDR3 is TGTGCCAGCTCACCTCGGACAGGGCGGGCTGAAAAACTGTTTTTC. This sequence encodes CASSPRTGRAEKLFF.

The chain has TRBV28 and TRBJ1-2; D gene unclear. The germline V gene has CDR1 MDHEN and CDR2 SYDVKM. The CDR3 consists of 12 residues. Trimming took 2 bases from V and 5 from J, leaving 6 bases between them. The CDR3 spells CASSLLLYGYTF. The CDR3 DNA reads as TGTGCCAGCAGTTTACTACTATATGGCTACACCTTC.

V gene TRBV7-2 combines with J gene TRBJ2-2; D unclear. V lost 0 bases, J lost 5 bases, and 13 bases lay in between. CDR1 SGHTA and CDR2 FQGNSA come from the germline V gene. The length of the CDR3 is 16 residues. The chain's CDR3 is CASSLALGGSTGELFF. The CDR3 DNA is TGTGCCAGCAGCTTAGCTCTTGGCGGTTCAACCGGGGAGCTGTTTTTT.

The chain has TRBV4-1 and TRBJ2-5; D might be TRBD2 (5 bases). Trimming stripped 0 bases from V and 5 bases from J, with 16 bases between. This CDR3 has 16 amino acids. Germline V gives CDR1 MGHRA, CDR2 YSYEKL. The DNA for the CDR3 is TGCGCCAGCAGCCAAGACGTCCGGGGTTGGGAGGAGACCCAGTACTTC. It yields the protein CASSQDVRGWEETQYF.

This clone appeared once. The chain recombines TRBV4-1 with TRBJ2-5; TRBD2 aligns across 13 bases. The CDR3 is 17 residues long. Germline loops: CDR1 MGHRA, CDR2 YSYEKL. Losses at the gene ends were 1 base for V and 4 bases for J; bases not matched to a gene: 6. As DNA, the CDR3 is TGCGCCAGCAGCCAAGCCCCGACTAGCGGGGGGCGAGAGACCCAGTACTTC. Protein product: CASSQAPTSGGRETQYF.

V usage is TRBV15 and J usage is TRBJ2-1, with 7 bases identical to TRBD1. The CDR3 has 14 amino acids. Germline CDR1 LNHNV, CDR2 YYDKDF (reference sequence). The J segment lost 0 bases and the V segment lost 9 bases, leaving 5 bases of the junction unmatched. Here the CDR3 reads CATTRGFSYNEQFF. DNA for the CDR3: TGTGCCACAACCAGGGGGTTCTCCTACAATGAGCAGTTCTTC.

The J gene is TRBJ2-3, the V gene TRBV10-3, with 7 bases identical to TRBD2. Germline V CDR1 and CDR2: ENHRY, SYGVKD. Trimming removed 3 bases from V and 5 bases from J; junction bases left unmatched: 11. The CDR3 loop spans 16 amino acids. CDR3 sequence (DNA): TGTGCCATCAGTGAAAATGAAGGGACTACGCTAGATACGCAGTATTTT. It codes for CAISENEGTTLDTQYF.

This chain joins TRBV6-5 and TRBJ1-6; tentative D call: TRBD1 (6 bases). The CDR3 has 16 residues. The germline V and J ends were trimmed by 6 bases and 5 bases, with 17 bases remaining between them. Germline-derived CDR1 and CDR2 are MNHEY and SVGAGI. This CDR3 reads CASSYGRGNNNSPLHF. The CDR3, as DNA: TGTGCCAGCAGCTACGGGAGGGGGAACAATAATTCACCCCTCCACTTT.

On this clone itself: Other DNA sequences within the sample encode an identical CDR3. J is TRBJ1-5 and V is TRBV7-2; 9 bases agree with TRBD1. The CDR3 contains 14 residues. Losses at the gene ends were 5 bases for V and 7 bases for J; bases not matched to a gene: 6. The V gene's germline CDR1 is SGHTA and CDR2 FQGNSA. This CDR3 is CASSPRQGGQPQHF. CDR3 nucleotide sequence: TGTGCCAGCAGCCCAAGACAGGGGGGCCAGCCCCAGCATTTT.

The J gene is TRBJ2-7, the V gene TRBV27; maybe TRBD1 (5 bases). The germline V and J ends were trimmed by 2 bases and 3 bases, with 20 bases remaining between them. This CDR3 is 17 amino acids long. Germline V lookup: CDR1 MNHEY, CDR2 SMNVEV (reference sequence). CDR3 residues: CASSLGPSRVLYYEQYF. The DNA for the CDR3 is TGTGCCAGCAGTTTAGGACCGAGCAGGGTCTTATACTACGAGCAGTACTTC.

This chain connects TRBV7-2 to TRBJ2-1; possibly TRBD1 for D (6 bases). The germline V and J ends were trimmed by 5 bases and 8 bases, with 13 bases remaining between them. From germline, CDR1 is SGHTA and CDR2 FQGNSA. The CDR3 covers 13 residues. The CDR3 DNA is TGTGCCAGCAGCCCAACAGGGTGGTATGAGCAGTTCTTC. The encoded protein is CASSPTGWYEQFF.